These 12 T cell receptor beta chains were sequenced from one sample in a study of shared clonotypes between healthy human individuals (dated by TCRdb to the early 2020s). Library preparation used the immunoSEQ multiplex PCR assay. TCRdb obtained this table from immuneACCESS and retained in-frame rearrangements with V and J assigned. These tables miss some clones; where compared with another copy, unresolved V genes account for less than half of the shortfall, and the remainder is unexplained. The sample includes approximately 840,000 clones, with about 96% observed a single time. 0.2% to 0.25% of the sample is in the top ten clones. For the CD8 naive samples, CD45RO-negative cells were positively selected for CCR7, yielding a CD45RA+CCR7+ population from which TemRA cells were excluded. The material sequenced was naive CD8+ T cells sorted from blood. What the cell subset or site label conveys for this sample: CD45RA+CCR7+. These receptors were collected from a man younger than 40 in good health.

The chain has TRBV7-9 and TRBJ2-1; 7 bases map to TRBD2. Germline CDR1 and CDR2: SEHNR and FQNEAQ (reference sequence). V was pared by 1 base and J by 8 bases, with 11 bases of the junction left unmatched. The CDR3 is 16 amino acids. The DNA of the CDR3 is TGTGCCAGCAGCTTAGAAGCCGGACTAGGCCACGATGAGCAGTTCTTC. It specifies CASSLEAGLGHDEQFF.

On this clone itself: Within the sample, other DNA sequences also encode this same CDR3. The V call is TRBV9, the J call TRBJ1-1; possibly TRBD1 for D (6 bases). CDR3 size: 13 residues. V was trimmed by 0 bases and J by 5 bases, leaving 8 bases between them. Germline V gene sequence: CDR1 SGDLS, CDR2 YYNGEE. The CDR3 here is CASSVEGGTEAFF. CDR3 in DNA: TGTGCCAGCAGCGTAGAAGGGGGAACTGAAGCTTTCTTT. Combining the CDR3 with reference TRBV9 and TRBJ1-1 gives the whole variable domain DSGVTQTPKHLITATGQRVTLRCSPRSGDLSVYWYQQSLDQGLQFLIQYYNGEERAKGNILERFSAQQFPDLHSELNLSSLELGDSALYFCASSVEGGTEAFFGQGTRLTVV.

The chain employs TRBV7-6 and TRBJ2-7, with TRBD2 identical over 10 bases. This CDR3 region has 17 residues. Germline V lookup: CDR1 SGHVS, CDR2 FNYEAQ. V lost 5 bases to trimming and J lost 1 base; unmatched junction nucleotides: 11. CDR3 amino acids: CASSQGSSGSNSYEQYF. CDR3 DNA sequence: TGTGCCAGCAGCCAGGGGTCTAGCGGGAGTAATTCCTACGAGCAGTACTTC.

The genes are TRBV6-4 and TRBJ2-1, with a possible D match to TRBD1 (6 bases). Trimming stripped 6 bases from V and 4 bases from J, with 16 bases between. Germline CDR1 reads MRHNA; CDR2 reads SNTAGT. This CDR3 is built from 15 residues. CDR3 in amino acids: CASSPQPDSYNEQFF. CDR3 DNA: TGTGCCAGCAGCCCTCAGCCGGACAGTTACAATGAGCAGTTCTTC.

V and J are TRBV14 and TRBJ1-1; D not resolved. The germline CDR1 and CDR2 sequences are SGHDN and FVKESK. Trimming removed 4 bases at V and 4 bases at J, with 16 bases between. The CDR3 spans 15 residues. CDR3 loop: CASSPHGPMGTEAFF. The CDR3 DNA reads as TGTGCCAGCAGCCCCCATGGACCGATGGGCACTGAAGCTTTCTTT.

The CDR3 is CASSPRVGQGKSNSYNEQFF. CDR3 in DNA: TGTGCCAGCTCACCACGAGTGGGACAGGGAAAATCTAACTCCTACAATGAGCAGTTCTTC. J is TRBJ2-1 and V is TRBV18; 9 nucleotides match TRBD1. In germline, CDR1 is KGHSH, CDR2 LQKENI. Unmatched junction bases numbered 13, after V lost 1 base and J lost 0 bases. This CDR3 has 20 residues.

The J gene is TRBJ2-7, the V gene TRBV5-1; D gene unclear. Germline loops: CDR1 SGHRS, CDR2 YFSETQ. The CDR3 is 15 residues long. V lost 0 bases and J lost 2, with 12 bases in between. The CDR3: CASSLEAAETYEQYF. In DNA form, the CDR3 reads TGCGCCAGCAGCTTGGAGGCTGCGGAAACCTACGAGCAGTACTTC. Using reference TRBV5-1 and TRBJ2-7 for the parts outside the CDR3, the full variable domain is KAGVTQTPRYLIKTRGQQVTLSCSPISGHRSVSWYQQTPGQGLQFLFEYFSETQRNKGNFPGRFSGRQFSNSRSEMNVSTLELGDSALYLCASSLEAAETYEQYFGPGTRLTVT.

The gene calls are TRBV7-9 and TRBJ1-4; TRBD1 aligns across 9 bases. The germline gives CDR1 SEHNR, CDR2 FQNEAQ (reference sequence). The CDR3 covers 14 residues. Losses at the gene ends were 4 bases for V and 8 bases for J; bases not matched to a gene: 5. The CDR3 protein is CASSSRTGAEKLFF. The DNA of the CDR3 is TGTGCCAGCAGCTCCCGGACAGGGGCCGAAAAACTGTTTTTT.

About this clone: This same CDR3 is encoded by further DNA sequences in the sample. CDR3 DNA sequence: TGTGCCAGCAGCATGTTAGGGGACGAGCAGTACTTC. Its translation is CASSMLGDEQYF. The chain has TRBV27 and TRBJ2-7; D perhaps matches TRBD1 (5 bases). The CDR3 extends over 12 amino acids. Trimming shortened V by 6 bases and J by 5 bases, and 11 bases separated the two germline ends. Germline V gives CDR1 MNHEY, CDR2 SMNVEV (reference sequence).

This clone was seen just once. The chain has TRBV2 and TRBJ1-1, with 7 nucleotides matching TRBD1. Germline values: CDR1 SNHLY, CDR2 FYNNEI. The V and J ends lost 10 bases and 0 bases, in that order; junction bases with no gene match: 14. The CDR3 spans 16 residues. The CDR3 sequence: CATTGTADKVNTEAFF. The CDR3 DNA is TGTGCCACCACCGGGACAGCCGATAAGGTGAACACTGAAGCTTTCTTT.

This clone was observed a single time. The J gene is TRBJ2-1, the V gene TRBV7-9; 13 bases align to TRBD2. The germline V gene has CDR1 SEHNR and CDR2 FQNEAQ (reference sequence). The CDR3 is 16 amino acids. V shed 3 bases and J 8 bases; nucleotides not matched to a gene: 7. CDR3 in amino acids: CASSLPGTSGDHEQFF. As DNA, the CDR3 is TGTGCCAGCAGCTTGCCCGGGACTAGCGGGGACCATGAGCAGTTCTTC.

The V call is TRBV6-5, the J call TRBJ2-5, with D maybe TRBD2 (6 bases). The CDR3 contains 13 residues. The germline V gene has CDR1 MNHEY and CDR2 SVGAGI. With 2 bases removed from V and 7 bases from J, the gap between germline ends came to 11 bases. The CDR3 reads CASSYGEEGTQYF. CDR3 coding DNA: TGTGCCAGCAGTTACGGAGAGGAGGGGACCCAGTACTTC.